Included here is one T cell receptor beta chain sequence, with context. Its antigen remains unknown. This specimen comes from a study of cytomegalovirus exposure and HLA in healthy donors. For the study at large: About 180 million T cells yielded 100 million or so unique TCR beta sequences in earlier analysis. Drawn from HLA-typed donors, around 85 million unique TCRs were held in an early data release. Study outcomes and limitations: Three CMV-associated chains were confirmed in vitro to be specific for CMV antigens. Among TCR beta chains of equal frequency, HLA-associated ones were more clonally expanded in a later analysis.

Primers included in the PCR were 60 Vbeta and 13 Jbeta primers. TCRdb's copy holds only in-frame clones and misses some; the assay was immunoSEQ multiplex PCR. The table lists some 190,000 clones, approximately 86% of them singletons. The CDR3 spans 15 residues. CDR1 is MNHEY and CDR2 is SMNVEV in the germline V gene (reference sequence). V was clipped by 5 bases and J by 7 bases; unmatched bases: 10. This TCR derives from a boy aged 2 to 10 in good health and CMV-seronegative. The sequenced sample was PBMCs. This chain links TRBV27 with TRBJ1-5; 8 bases agree with TRBD1. The CDR3 here is CASSNRQGSWQPQHF. In DNA form, the CDR3 reads TGTGCCAGCAGTAACCGACAGGGGTCTTGGCAGCCCCAGCATTTT.